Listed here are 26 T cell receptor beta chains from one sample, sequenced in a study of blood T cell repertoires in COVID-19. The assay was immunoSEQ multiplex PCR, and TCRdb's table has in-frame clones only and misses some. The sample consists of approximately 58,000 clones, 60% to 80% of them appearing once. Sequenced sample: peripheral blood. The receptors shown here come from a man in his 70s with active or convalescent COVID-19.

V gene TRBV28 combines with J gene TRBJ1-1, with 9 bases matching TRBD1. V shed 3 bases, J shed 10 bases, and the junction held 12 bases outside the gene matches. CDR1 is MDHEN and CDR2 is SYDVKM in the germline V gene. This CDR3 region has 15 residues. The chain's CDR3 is CASSFTRTGAGRAFF. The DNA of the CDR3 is TGTGCCAGCAGTTTTACCAGGACAGGGGCGGGGCGAGCTTTCTTT.

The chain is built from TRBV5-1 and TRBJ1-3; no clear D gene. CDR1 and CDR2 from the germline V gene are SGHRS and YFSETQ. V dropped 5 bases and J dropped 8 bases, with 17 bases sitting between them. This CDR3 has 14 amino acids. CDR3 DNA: TGCGCCAGCAGACCGGTTCGGGAGGCGGACACCATATATTTT. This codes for CASRPVREADTIYF.

The CDR3 is CASSLAKGGSSYEQYF. The CDR3 DNA is TGTGCCAGCAGCTTAGCGAAGGGGGGGAGCTCCTACGAGCAGTACTTC. The J gene is TRBJ2-7, the V gene TRBV7-9, with D perhaps matching TRBD2 (7 bases). V lost 0 bases, J lost 0 bases, and 12 bases lay in between. CDR3 length equals 16 residues. The V gene's germline CDR1 is SEHNR and CDR2 FQNEAQ (reference sequence).

The CDR3 region has the DNA TGTGCCAGCAGCGTCAGAGGAGCTGGCAATCAGCCCCAGCATTTT. The encoded protein is CASSVRGAGNQPQHF. The gene calls are TRBV6-2 or TRBV6-3 and TRBJ1-5; D is unresolved. Germline CDR1 MNHEY, CDR2 SVGEGT. V was trimmed by 6 bases and J by 2 bases, leaving 14 bases between them. The CDR3 contains 15 residues.

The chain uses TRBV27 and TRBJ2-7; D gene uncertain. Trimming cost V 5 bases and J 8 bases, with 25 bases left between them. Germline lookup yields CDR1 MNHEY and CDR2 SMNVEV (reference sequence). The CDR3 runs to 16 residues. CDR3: CASSPLAVTRMDQQYF. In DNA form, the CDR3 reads TGTGCCAGCAGTCCCCTCGCGGTGACTCGGATGGATCAGCAGTACTTC.

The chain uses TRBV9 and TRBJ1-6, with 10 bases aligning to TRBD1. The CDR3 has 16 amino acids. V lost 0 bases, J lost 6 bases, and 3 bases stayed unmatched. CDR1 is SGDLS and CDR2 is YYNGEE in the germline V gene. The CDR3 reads CASSVEGDRGNSPLHF. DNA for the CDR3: TGTGCCAGCAGCGTAGAGGGGGACAGGGGTAATTCACCCCTCCACTTT.

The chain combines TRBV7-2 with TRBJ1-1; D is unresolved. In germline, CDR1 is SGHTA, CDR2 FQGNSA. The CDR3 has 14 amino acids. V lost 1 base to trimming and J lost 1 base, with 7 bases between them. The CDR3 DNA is TGTGCCAGCAGCTTAGGAAGAGAGAACACTGAAGCTTTCTTT. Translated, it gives CASSLGRENTEAFF.

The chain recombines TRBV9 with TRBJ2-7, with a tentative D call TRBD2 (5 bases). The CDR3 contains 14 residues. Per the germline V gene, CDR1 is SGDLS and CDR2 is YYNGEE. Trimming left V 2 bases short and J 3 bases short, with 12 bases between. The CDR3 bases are TGTGCCAGCAGCGTTCGGTGGGAGCACTACGAGCAGTACTTC. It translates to CASSVRWEHYEQYF.

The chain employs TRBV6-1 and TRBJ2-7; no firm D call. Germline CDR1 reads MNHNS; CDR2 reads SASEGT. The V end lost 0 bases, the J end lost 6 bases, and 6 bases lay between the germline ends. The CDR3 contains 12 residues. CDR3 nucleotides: TGTGCCAGCAGTGAAGCCCGGTTCGAGCAGTACTTC. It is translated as CASSEARFEQYF.

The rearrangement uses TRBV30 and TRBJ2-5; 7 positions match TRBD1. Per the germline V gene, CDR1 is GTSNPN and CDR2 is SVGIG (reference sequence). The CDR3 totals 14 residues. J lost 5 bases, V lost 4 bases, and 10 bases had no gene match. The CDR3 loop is CAWTQGDSRETQYF. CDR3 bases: TGTGCCTGGACCCAGGGGGATTCCAGGGAGACCCAGTACTTC.

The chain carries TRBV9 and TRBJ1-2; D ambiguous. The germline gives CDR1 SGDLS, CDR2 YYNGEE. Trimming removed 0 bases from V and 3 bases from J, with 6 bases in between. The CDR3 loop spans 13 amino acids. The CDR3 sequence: CASSVDAHYGYTF. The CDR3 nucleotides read TGTGCCAGCAGCGTAGACGCGCACTATGGCTACACCTTC.

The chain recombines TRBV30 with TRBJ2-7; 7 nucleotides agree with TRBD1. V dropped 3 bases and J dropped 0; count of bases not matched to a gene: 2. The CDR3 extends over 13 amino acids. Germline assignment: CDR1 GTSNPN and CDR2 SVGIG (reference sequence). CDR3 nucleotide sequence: TGTGCCTGGAGAGACAGGGCCTCCTACGAGCAGTACTTC. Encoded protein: CAWRDRASYEQYF.

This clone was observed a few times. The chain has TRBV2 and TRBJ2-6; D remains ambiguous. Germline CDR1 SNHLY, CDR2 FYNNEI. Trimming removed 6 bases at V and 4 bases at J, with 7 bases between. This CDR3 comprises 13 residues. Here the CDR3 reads CASRAVGANVLTF. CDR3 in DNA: TGTGCCAGCAGGGCTGTCGGGGCCAACGTCCTGACTTTC.

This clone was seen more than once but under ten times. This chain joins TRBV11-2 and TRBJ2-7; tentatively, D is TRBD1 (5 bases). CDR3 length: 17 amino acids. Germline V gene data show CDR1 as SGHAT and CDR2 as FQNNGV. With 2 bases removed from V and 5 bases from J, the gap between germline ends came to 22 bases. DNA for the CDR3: TGTGCCAGCAGCTTATTTGGGGCTGCGCGCGAAGACGACGAGCAGTACTTC. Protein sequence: CASSLFGAAREDDEQYF. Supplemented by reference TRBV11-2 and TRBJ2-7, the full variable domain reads EAGVAQSPRYKIIEKRQSVAFWCNPISGHATLYWYQQILGQGPKLLIQFQNNGVVDDSQLPKDRFSAERLKGVDSTLKIQPAKLEDSAVYLCASSLFGAAREDDEQYFGPGTRLTVT.

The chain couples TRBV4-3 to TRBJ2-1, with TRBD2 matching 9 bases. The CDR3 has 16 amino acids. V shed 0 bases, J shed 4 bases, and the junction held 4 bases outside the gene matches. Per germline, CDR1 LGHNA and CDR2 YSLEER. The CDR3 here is CASSQDPAGGYNEQFF. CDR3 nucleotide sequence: TGCGCCAGCAGCCAAGATCCGGCGGGGGGGTACAATGAGCAGTTCTTC.

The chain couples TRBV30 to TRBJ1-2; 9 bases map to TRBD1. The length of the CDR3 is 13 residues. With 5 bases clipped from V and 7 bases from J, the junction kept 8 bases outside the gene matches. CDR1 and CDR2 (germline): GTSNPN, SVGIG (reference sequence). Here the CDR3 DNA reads TGTGCCTGGTGGACAGGGGCGATGGGTGGCTACACCTTC. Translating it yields CAWWTGAMGGYTF. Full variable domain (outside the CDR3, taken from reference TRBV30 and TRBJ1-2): SQTIHQWPATLVQPVGSPLSLECTVEGTSNPNLYWYRQAAGRGLQLLFYSVGIGQISSEVPQNLSASRPQDRQFILSSKKLLLSDSGFYLCAWWTGAMGGYTFGSGTRLTVV.

The CDR3 bases are TGTGCCAGCAGTTACTCTGGGACAGGGAGTGATGAGCAGTTCTTC. Its translation is CASSYSGTGSDEQFF. This chain connects TRBV6-5 to TRBJ2-1; TRBD1 aligns across 9 bases. Germline lookup yields CDR1 MNHEY and CDR2 SVGAGI. The CDR3 covers 15 residues. The V and J ends lost 0 bases and 8 bases, in that order; junction bases with no gene match: 5.

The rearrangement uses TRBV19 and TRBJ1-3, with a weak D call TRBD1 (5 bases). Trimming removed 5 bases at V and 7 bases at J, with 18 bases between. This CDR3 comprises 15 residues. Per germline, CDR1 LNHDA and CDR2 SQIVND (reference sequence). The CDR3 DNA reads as TGTGCCAGTAGTCCGACGGGGGGAATAGGGAACACCATATATTTT. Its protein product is CASSPTGGIGNTIYF.

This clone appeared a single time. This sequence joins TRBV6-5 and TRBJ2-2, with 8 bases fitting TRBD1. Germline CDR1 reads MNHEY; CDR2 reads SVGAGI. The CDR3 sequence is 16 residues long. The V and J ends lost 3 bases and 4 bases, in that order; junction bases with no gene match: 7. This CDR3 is CASSYSKGQGTGELFF. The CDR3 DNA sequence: TGTGCCAGCAGTTATTCTAAAGGACAGGGCACCGGGGAGCTGTTTTTT.

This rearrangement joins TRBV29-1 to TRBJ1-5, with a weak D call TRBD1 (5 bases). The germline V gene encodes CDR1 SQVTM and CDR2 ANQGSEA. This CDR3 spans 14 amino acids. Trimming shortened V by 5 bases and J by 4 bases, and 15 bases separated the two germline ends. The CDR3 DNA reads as TGCAGCGTTATCCAGGGATGTGGGAATCAGCCCCAGCATTTT. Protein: CSVIQGCGNQPQHF.

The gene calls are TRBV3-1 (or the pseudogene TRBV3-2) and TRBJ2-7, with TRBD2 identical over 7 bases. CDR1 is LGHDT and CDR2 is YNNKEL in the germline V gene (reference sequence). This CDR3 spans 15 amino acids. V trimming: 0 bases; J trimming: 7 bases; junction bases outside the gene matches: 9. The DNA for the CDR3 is TGTGCCAGCAGCCAAGATGGTGGACTAGTACAGGAGCAGTACTTC. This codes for CASSQDGGLVQEQYF.

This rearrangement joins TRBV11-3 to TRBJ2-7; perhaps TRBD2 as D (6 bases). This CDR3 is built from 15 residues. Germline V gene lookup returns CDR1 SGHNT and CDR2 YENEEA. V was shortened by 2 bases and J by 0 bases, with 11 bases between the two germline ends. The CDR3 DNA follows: TGTGCCAGCAGCTTAATCGGGAGCGGCTCCTACGAGCAGTACTTC. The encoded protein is CASSLIGSGSYEQYF.

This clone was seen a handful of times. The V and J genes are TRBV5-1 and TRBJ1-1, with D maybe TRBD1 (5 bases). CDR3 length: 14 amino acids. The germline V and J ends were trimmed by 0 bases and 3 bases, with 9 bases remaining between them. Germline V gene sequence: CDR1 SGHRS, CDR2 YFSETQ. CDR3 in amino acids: CASSLEGSYTEAFF. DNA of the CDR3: TGCGCCAGCAGCTTGGAGGGGTCTTACACTGAAGCTTTCTTT.

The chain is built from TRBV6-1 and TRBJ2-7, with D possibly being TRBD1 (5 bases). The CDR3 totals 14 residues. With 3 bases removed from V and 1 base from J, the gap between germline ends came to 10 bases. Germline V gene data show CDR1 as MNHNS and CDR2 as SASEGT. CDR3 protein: CASSEGWTSYEQYF. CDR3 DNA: TGTGCCAGCAGTGAGGGGTGGACATCCTACGAGCAGTACTTC.

CDR3 sequence (DNA): TGTGCCAGCGGATTCTTAGGGGGCAATGAAAAACTGTTTTTT. It is translated as CASGFLGGNEKLFF. The chain carries TRBV27 and TRBJ1-4, with 7 bases matching TRBD1. J was trimmed by 5 bases and V by 8 bases; bases with no gene match: 8. This CDR3 has 14 residues. Germline CDR1 MNHEY, CDR2 SMNVEV (reference sequence).

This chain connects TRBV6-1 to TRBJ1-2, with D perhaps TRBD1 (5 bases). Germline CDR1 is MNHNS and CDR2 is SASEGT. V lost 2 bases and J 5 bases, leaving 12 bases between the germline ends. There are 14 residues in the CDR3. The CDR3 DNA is TGTGCCAGCAGTGAAAACGGGGGTGGGTATGGCTACACCTTC. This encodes CASSENGGGYGYTF.